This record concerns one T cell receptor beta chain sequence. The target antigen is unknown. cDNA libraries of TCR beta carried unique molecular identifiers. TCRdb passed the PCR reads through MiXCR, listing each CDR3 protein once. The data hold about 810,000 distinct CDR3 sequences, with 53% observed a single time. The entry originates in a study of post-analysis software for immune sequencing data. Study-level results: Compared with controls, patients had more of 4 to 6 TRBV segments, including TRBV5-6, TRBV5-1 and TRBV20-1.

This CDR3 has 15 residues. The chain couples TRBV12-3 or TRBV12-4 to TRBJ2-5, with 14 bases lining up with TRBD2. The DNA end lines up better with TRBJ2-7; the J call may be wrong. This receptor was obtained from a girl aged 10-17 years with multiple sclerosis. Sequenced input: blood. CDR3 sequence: CASSPTSGRAHEQYF. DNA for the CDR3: TGTGCCAGCAGTCCGACTAGCGGGAGGGCCCACGAGCAGTACTTC.